This TCR beta chain was identified during a study of CD4+ T cells in melanoma. Notes on this clone: The antigen is not known.

Method: immunoSEQ multiplex PCR; TCRdb's copy keeps in-frame clones and lacks some. The sample includes tens of thousands of clones, 55% to 75% seen only once; the top ten take around 5%. General observations from the study: Diverse differentiation states were reported for melanoma neoantigen-specific CD4+ T cells. A reported correlation linked neoantigen-specific CD4+ T cells to CD8+, macrophage and B cell function.

Specimen: tumor tissue. The sequence derives from a human donor with melanoma.

CDR3 sequence reads: CASSVLAGSSYNEQFF. The CDR3 DNA is TGTGCCAGCAGTGTACTTGCGGGGAGCTCCTACAATGAGCAGTTCTTC. This sequence joins TRBV6-1 and TRBJ2-1; perhaps TRBD2 as D (6 bases). V gave up 4 bases and J gave up 0 bases, with 13 bases separating them. Germline V gene data show CDR1 as MNHNS and CDR2 as SASEGT. This CDR3 has 16 residues.